The 2 T cell receptor beta chains below were found in one sample sequenced in a study of T cells after yellow fever vaccination. In TCRdb, the 5' RACE reads were re-called with MiXCR into one record per CDR3 protein. The sample carries about 150,000 distinct CDR3 sequences, about 7% recorded once. The specimen comprised CD4+ T cells sorted from PBMCs, sampled 10 days after the yellow fever booster vaccination. Source of these receptors: a man younger than 45 who received the YFV17D yellow fever vaccine.

This clonotype occurred many times. V gene TRBV2 combines with J gene TRBJ1-2, with unresolved D. Trimming removed 10 bases at V and 2 bases at J, with 20 bases between. The germline V gene has CDR1 SNHLY and CDR2 FYNNEI. CDR3 length: 15 residues. The CDR3, as DNA: TGTGCCACCCTCGAGGCGGGGTGGATAAACTATGGCTACACCTTC. Residues: CATLEAGWINYGYTF.

This clonotype was seen ten or more times. This chain uses TRBV20-1 with TRBJ1-6; no clear D. The V end was cut by 4 bases, the J end by 0 bases, with 7 bases between. The CDR3 totals 14 residues. Germline CDR1 DFQATT, CDR2 SNEGSKA (reference sequence). CDR3 protein: CSATESSYNSPLHF. For the CDR3, the DNA is TGCAGTGCTACCGAGAGCTCCTATAATTCACCCCTCCACTTT.